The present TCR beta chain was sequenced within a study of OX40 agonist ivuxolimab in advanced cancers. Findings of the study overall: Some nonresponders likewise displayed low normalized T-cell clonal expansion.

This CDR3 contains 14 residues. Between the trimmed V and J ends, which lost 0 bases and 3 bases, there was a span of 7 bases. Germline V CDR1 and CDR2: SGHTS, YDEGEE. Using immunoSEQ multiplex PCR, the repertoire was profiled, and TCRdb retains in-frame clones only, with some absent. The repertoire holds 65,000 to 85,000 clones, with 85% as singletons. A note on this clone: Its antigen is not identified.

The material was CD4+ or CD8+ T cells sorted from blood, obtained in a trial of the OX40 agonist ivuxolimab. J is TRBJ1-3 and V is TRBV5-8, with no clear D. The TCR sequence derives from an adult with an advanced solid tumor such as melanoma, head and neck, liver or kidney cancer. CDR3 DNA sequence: TGTGCCAGCAGCTTGGAACCGGGTGGAAACACCATATATTTT. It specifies CASSLEPGGNTIYF.